This is a list of T cell receptor beta chains from one sample in a study of T cells in Graves' hyperthyroidism and ophthalmopathy. In TCRdb, the multiplex PCR reads were re-called with MiXCR into one record per CDR3 protein. The data show roughly 500,000 distinct CDR3 sequences, with about 24% seen just once and around 10% held by the top ten. Sequencing was carried out using blood. These receptors were taken from a woman aged 25 to 45 with Graves' ophthalmopathy. CDR3s include the opening cysteine and the closing phenylalanine or tryptophan. The order of the fields is D gene, clone size, V gene, CDR3 length, J gene, CDR3 DNA, CDR3 protein. The D gene is left open where the match is weak. Size is omitted from some rows. Given values are once, few, many or a class for expanded clones.

>-|-|TRBV20-1|15|TRBJ1-1
TGCAGTGCTAGAGACCGGCAGGGTGGTGGCACTGAAGCTTTCTTT
CSARDRQGGGTEAFF
>-|many|TRBV5-4|15|TRBJ1-1
TGTGCCAGCAGCTCCGGGGAAAAACGGGACACTGAAGCTTTCTTT
CASSSGEKRDTEAFF
>-|few|TRBV28|14|TRBJ2-5
TGTGCCAGCAGTTTTGGAGGGAAGCAAGAGACCCAGTACTTC
CASSFGGKQETQYF
>-|many|TRBV6-1|13|TRBJ1-1
TGTGCCAGCAGTGACACACCCAACACTGAAGCTTTCTTT
CASSDTPNTEAFF
>TRBD1|-|TRBV6-1|14|TRBJ1-5
TGTGCCAGCAGAAACACAGGGACAGATCAGCCCCAGCATTTT
CASRNTGTDQPQHF
>-|many|TRBV11-3|12|TRBJ1-1
TGTGCCAGCAGCTCCGGACGCAGTGAAGCTTTCTTT
CASSSGRSEAFF
>TRBD1|many|TRBV29-1|16|TRBJ1-2
TGCAGCGTTGATGACAGGGGAGGTGATGTTGGCTATGGCTACACCTTC
CSVDDRGGDVGYGYTF
>-|-|TRBV20-1|13|TRBJ1-2
TGCAGTGCTAGCGGTGGGGTCGGGTATGGCTACACCTTC
CSASGGVGYGYTF
>-|-|TRBV30|17|TRBJ2-7
TGTGCCTGGAGTGTACTGGTGACTGTCAGGGGAGGATACGAGCAGTACTTC
CAWSVLVTVRGGYEQYF
>-|many|TRBV19|13|TRBJ1-5
TGTGCCAGCACACTGACCGGGGATCAGCCCCAGCATTTT
CASTLTGDQPQHF
>-|few|TRBV12-3/TRBV12-4|12|TRBJ1-1
TGTGCCAGCAGCCCCCGGCGAACTGAAGCTTTCTTT
CASSPRRTEAFF
>TRBD1|many|TRBV19|14|TRBJ1-2
TGTGCCAGTAGCCCCAGGGGGGCTAACTATGGCTACACCTTC
CASSPRGANYGYTF
>-|few|TRBV6-5|16|TRBJ1-1
TGTGCCAGCAGTTACTCCGCCATAACCGCGAACACTGAAGCTTTCTTT
CASSYSAITANTEAFF
>-|many|TRBV5-5|13|TRBJ1-1
TGTGCCAGCAGCTTTTGGCCGAACACTGAAGCTTTCTTT
CASSFWPNTEAFF